The 24 T cell receptor beta chains below all came from one sample that was sequenced in a study of tissue T cells after allogeneic stem cell transplantation. As to time point: mouse harvest day 7 after allogeneic transplant. Tail vein injection delivered 10^7 T-cell-depleted bone marrow cells and 10^6 splenic CD5+ T cells. The repertoire was sequenced with immunoSEQ multiplex PCR; TCRdb's copy has only in-frame clones and lacks some. The sample has more than 7,000 clones; around half are singletons. Sequencing was carried out using gut tissue. Receptors were obtained from a female BALB/c mouse given C57BL/6 T cells with graft-versus-host disease after an allogeneic hematopoietic cell transplant.

Comment on this clone: Gene names and germline refer to mouse. The read stops 1 residue short of the end of the CDR3; the missing end is completed from the germline J gene. This chain connects TRBV16 to TRBJ2-5; 9 nucleotides agree with TRBD2. This CDR3 comprises 16 residues. V shed 3 bases and J 0 bases; nucleotides not matched to a gene: 4. Germline assignment: CDR1 SGHSA and CDR2 FRNQAP. CDR3 sequence reads: CASSLGTGTNQDTQYF. The CDR3 bases that were read are TGTGCAAGCAGCTTGGGGACTGGGACTAACCAAGACACCCAGTAC.

This clone is labeled large (0.1 to 1%). Genes and germline come from the mouse. The read ends 1 residue shy of where the CDR3 ends; the end is completed using the germline J gene. The V and J genes are TRBV20 and TRBJ2-1, with 8 bases lining up with TRBD1. The CDR3 extends over 13 amino acids. In germline, CDR1 is GFQATS, CDR2 STVNSAI. V lost 5 bases and J lost 3; bases outside the gene matches: 3. CDR3 loop: CGAWTGTYAEQFF. CDR3 DNA, as far as it was read: TGTGGTGCTTGGACAGGGACCTATGCTGAGCAGTTC.

This clone came up a few times. Gene names are mouse gene names. The CDR3 end lies 1 residue beyond the end of the read and is filled in from the germline J gene. This chain connects TRBV23 to TRBJ2-1; the table names TRBD2, a call not compared with the DNA. The V gene's germline CDR1 is KGHTA and CDR2 FQNQQP. The CDR3 contains 15 residues. The CDR3 is CSSSQLLGGRAEQFF. CDR3 DNA, as far as it was read: TGCTCCAGCAGTCAATTACTGGGGGGGCGGGCTGAGCAGTTC.

Note on this clone: Any gene name here is a mouse gene name. The missing CDR3 end, 1 residue past where the read stops, is filled in from the germline J gene. Other DNA sequences in this specimen translate into the identical CDR3. The rearrangement joins TRBV13-1 to TRBJ1-1; D may be TRBD1 (6 bases). Germline V gene data show CDR1 as NSHNY and CDR2 as SYGAGN. The CDR3 length is 13 residues. V was clipped by 2 bases and J by 1 base, with 6 bases between them. Here the CDR3 reads CASSEGQNTEVFF. CDR3 bases read: TGTGCCAGCAGTGAGGGACAAAACACAGAAGTCTTC.

Note on this clone: Genes here carry mouse names. The CDR3 goes on 1 residue after the read ends, and that part is filled in from the germline J gene. The same CDR3 is also encoded by other DNA sequences in this sample. The rearrangement links TRBV26 to TRBJ2-1, with D hard to call. V was clipped by 0 bases and J by 0 bases, with 6 bases between them. CDR3 size: 15 residues. Germline V CDR1 and CDR2: KGHPV, FQNQEV (reference sequence). The CDR3 sequence is CASSLSGYNYAEQFF. CDR3 bases read: TGTGCCAGCAGTCTGTCAGGGTATAACTATGCTGAGCAGTTC.

Concerning this clone itself: Mouse germline and gene names are used. The missing CDR3 end, 1 residue past where the read stops, is filled in from the germline J gene. The chain has TRBV2 and TRBJ2-7, with TRBD2 matching 11 bases. CDR3 length equals 15 residues. Per the germline V gene, CDR1 is LGHNA and CDR2 is YSYQKL. J lost 3 bases, V lost 0 bases, and 1 base had no gene match. The CDR3: CASSQEGTGGYEQYF. CDR3 DNA (partial): TGTGCCAGCAGCCAAGAGGGGACTGGGGGCTATGAACAGTAC.

Only one count was recorded for this clone. Mouse names are used for the genes. The read is 1 residue too short to cover the CDR3 end, so that end is filled in from the germline J gene. The chain has TRBV13-1 and TRBJ2-1, with 8 bases that match TRBD2. V was clipped by 5 bases and J by 4 bases; unmatched bases: 5. This CDR3 region has 14 residues. The germline V gene encodes CDR1 NSHNY and CDR2 SYGAGN. CDR3 region: CASRGLGRYAEQFF. CDR3 DNA, as far as it was read: TGTGCCAGCAGAGGACTGGGCCGGTATGCTGAGCAGTTC.

This clone was counted only a few times. Each gene name is a mouse one. The sequenced CDR3 bases are TGCTCCAGCAGTCAAGGGACTGGGAGCTATGAACAGTAC. It is translated as CSSSQGTGSYEQY. The whole CDR3 region reads CSSSQGTGSYEQYF. V gene TRBV23 combines with J gene TRBJ2-7; no DNA check was done on the table's D call, TRBD2. Read coverage stops 1 residue before the CDR3 terminus; the germline J gene supplies the remainder. This CDR3 is 14 amino acids long. Germline loops: CDR1 KGHTA, CDR2 FQNQQP. The full variable domain, with the rest looked up from reference TRBV23 and TRBJ2-7, is DAAVTQKPRYLIKMKGQEAEMKCIPEKGHTAVFWYQQKQSKELKFLIYFQNQQPLDQIDMVKERFSAVCPSSSLCSLGIRTCEAEDSALYLCSSSQGTGSYEQYFGPGTRLTVL.

On this clone itself: The gene names given are mouse names. The sequence runs out 1 residue before the end of the CDR3; the remainder is reconstructed from the germline J gene. This chain links TRBV3 with TRBJ2-2, with 8 bases matching TRBD1. This CDR3 region has 14 residues. Germline V lookup: CDR1 SNHLY, CDR2 FYNGKV (reference sequence). V dropped 5 bases and J dropped 6; count of bases not matched to a gene: 5. This CDR3 reads CASSPGTGPGQLYF. The DNA read from the CDR3 is TGTGCCAGCAGCCCCGGGACAGGCCCCGGGCAGCTCTAC.

Comment on this clone: Gene names and germline refer to mouse. The CDR3 is cut off 1 residue early in the read; its end comes from the germline J gene. The rearrangement links TRBV26 to TRBJ2-7; the match to TRBD1 covers 9 bases. Germline assignment: CDR1 KGHPV and CDR2 FQNQEV (reference sequence). The V gene end was trimmed by 4 bases and the J gene end by 7 bases; junction bases not matched to a gene: 8. The CDR3 contains 14 residues. CDR3 DNA, as far as it was read: TGTGCCAGCAGTCCCGCGGGACAGGGCGGGGAACAGTAC. Translated: CASSPAGQGGEQY. The full CDR3 sequence reads CASSPAGQGGEQYF.

To note about this clone: Each gene name is a mouse one. The read ends 1 residue early relative to the CDR3; the germline J gene fills the gap. V and J are TRBV26 and TRBJ2-4; D possibly corresponds to TRBD1 (5 bases). The CDR3 sequence is 12 residues long. Germline values: CDR1 KGHPV, CDR2 FQNQEV (reference sequence). The V end lost 3 bases, the J end lost 7 bases, and 8 bases lay between the germline ends. The CDR3 sequence is CASSLQGDTLYF. CDR3 DNA, as far as it was read: TGTGCCAGCAGTCTTCAGGGAGACACCTTGTAC.

About this clone: Gene names are the mouse ones. The CDR3 end lies 1 residue beyond the end of the read and is filled in from the germline J gene. The rearrangement joins TRBV23 to TRBJ1-1; the DNA was not compared with TRBD1, the D call given in the table. CDR1 and CDR2 from the germline V gene are KGHTA and FQNQQP. The CDR3 has 12 amino acids. The CDR3 loop is CSSSHRETEVFF. The sequenced part of the CDR3 DNA is TGCTCCAGCAGTCACAGGGAAACAGAAGTCTTC.

Note on this clone: Germline and genes: mouse. The sequenced fragment ends 1 residue before the CDR3 boundary, so the rest is inferred from the germline J gene. This chain connects TRBV12-1 to TRBJ2-2; 8 positions agree with TRBD1. The CDR3 is 15 residues long. V gave up 0 bases and J gave up 1 base; unmatched junction bases: 0. Per the germline V gene, CDR1 is SGHSN and CDR2 is HYEKVE. CDR3: CASSLTGGNTGQLYF. Partial CDR3 DNA: TGTGCCAGCTCTCTCACAGGGGGAAACACCGGGCAGCTCTAC.

This clone counts as medium-sized. Genes and germline come from the mouse. The sequenced CDR3 bases are TGTGCCAGCAGCTTGCAAAGCTCCTATGAACAGTAC. Translating it yields CASSLQSSYEQY. The complete CDR3 protein is CASSLQSSYEQYF. The rearrangement joins TRBV3 to TRBJ2-7; D is ambiguous. The read is 1 residue too short to cover the CDR3 end, so that end is filled in from the germline J gene. CDR1 is SNHLY and CDR2 is FYNGKV in the germline V gene (reference sequence). This CDR3 spans 13 amino acids. Trimming cost V 3 bases and J 0 bases, with 6 bases left between them.

As concerns this clone: The genes are named according to mouse. Sequencing ends 1 residue short of the CDR3 end; the germline J gene provides the rest. The rearrangement joins TRBV23 to TRBJ2-3. The germline V gene encodes CDR1 KGHTA and CDR2 FQNQQP. CDR3 size: 14 residues. CDR3 in amino acids: CSSSPSRAAETLYF. CDR3 bases read: TGCTCCAGCAGTCCCTCGCGGGCTGCAGAAACGCTGTAT.

This clone was seen only a few times. The listed genes are named as in mouse. With the read ending 1 residue before the CDR3 end, the germline J gene is used to fill in that end. This sequence joins TRBV13-3 and TRBJ2-7, with D unresolved. The CDR3 extends over 13 amino acids. V gave up 0 bases and J gave up 4 bases, with 8 bases separating them. The germline gives CDR1 NNHDY, CDR2 SYVADS. This chain's CDR3 is CASSDAPGYEQYF. The CDR3 bases that were read are TGTGCCAGCAGTGATGCACCGGGGTATGAACAGTAC.

About this clone itself: Gene names are the mouse ones. The CDR3 end falls 1 residue outside the read, so it is completed with the germline J gene. The gene calls are TRBV12-2 and TRBJ2-7, with D unclear. Trimming pared 1 base from V and 7 bases from J, leaving 7 bases between. The CDR3 length is 11 residues. Looked up from germline, CDR1 is SGHLS and CDR2 is HYDKME. The CDR3 protein is CASSLQREQYF. CDR3 bases read: TGTGCCAGCTCTCTACAGAGGGAACAGTAC.

Comment on this clone: Gene names follow the mouse nomenclature. The read is 1 residue too short to cover the CDR3 end, so that end is filled in from the germline J gene. The V gene is TRBV26, the J gene TRBJ2-4; the D gene is possibly TRBD1 (7 bases). Germline CDR1 reads KGHPV; CDR2 reads FQNQEV (reference sequence). Deletions cut 0 bases from V and 0 bases from J, with 10 bases between. The CDR3 loop spans 16 amino acids. The CDR3 sequence: CASSLSRGQSQNTLYF. CDR3 bases read: TGTGCCAGCAGTCTGTCGAGGGGGCAAAGTCAAAACACCTTGTAC.

The sample holds one count of this clone. Germline and genes here are mouse. The CDR3 is cut off 1 residue early in the read; its end comes from the germline J gene. This chain connects TRBV29 to TRBJ1-2; D is perhaps TRBD1 (6 bases). Trimming took off 6 bases at V and 0 bases at J, with 11 bases between the two ends. CDR1 is MSHET and CDR2 is SYDVDS in the germline V gene. This CDR3 contains 14 residues. Partial CDR3 DNA: TGTGCTAGCAGCAGCGGGACAACAAACTCCGACTACACC. Translated, it gives CASSSGTTNSDYT. The whole CDR3 protein is CASSSGTTNSDYTF. The full variable domain, its missing parts supplied by reference TRBV29 and TRBJ1-2, is DMKVTQMPRYLIKRMGENVLLECGQDMSHETMYWYRQDPGLGLQLIYISYDVDSNSEGDIPKGYRVSRKKREHFSLILDSAKTNQTSVYFCASSSGTTNSDYTFGSGTRLLVI.

With respect to this clone: All gene names here are mouse names. Sequencing ends 1 residue short of the CDR3 end; the germline J gene provides the rest. The chain combines TRBV13-2 with TRBJ2-4; D unclear. The CDR3 loop spans 14 amino acids. V was cut by 0 bases and J by 2 bases, with 7 bases left in between. Germline V lookup: CDR1 NNHNN, CDR2 SYGAGS (reference sequence). CDR3 DNA, as far as it was read: TGTGCCAGCGGTGATGCACCACATCAAAACACCTTGTAC. The encoded protein is CASGDAPHQNTLY. The complete CDR3 protein is CASGDAPHQNTLYF.

The table lists this clone with a count of one. Gene and germline names: mouse. The read ends 1 residue early relative to the CDR3; the germline J gene fills the gap. The rearrangement uses TRBV15 and TRBJ1-3; weak D call: TRBD1 (5 bases). CDR1 SGHND and CDR2 FRSKSL come from the germline V gene. The CDR3 runs 13 residues. V lost 6 bases and J lost 0, with 6 bases in between. The CDR3 DNA, read in part, is TGTGCCAGCAGGGACAATTCTGGAAATACGCTCTAT. This codes for CASRDNSGNTLY. The full CDR3 protein is CASRDNSGNTLYF.

This clone was seen more than once but under ten times. Genes and germline are mouse. The CDR3 goes on 1 residue after the read ends, and that part is filled in from the germline J gene. This chain links TRBV24 with TRBJ2-2; D unresolved. The CDR3 totals 14 residues. The germline V gene encodes CDR1 KGHTA and CDR2 FRNEEI. V lost 4 bases to trimming and J lost 1 base, with 7 bases between them. Partial CDR3 DNA: TGTGCCAGCAGTCGGCAAGAAAACACCGGGCAGCTCTAC. It codes for CASSRQENTGQLY. In full, the CDR3 is CASSRQENTGQLYF.

This clone qualifies as medium-sized (0.01 to 0.1%). These gene names are mouse names. The CDR3 end falls 1 residue outside the read, so it is completed with the germline J gene. V gene TRBV13-2 combines with J gene TRBJ2-7; 12 bases match TRBD2. The CDR3 contains 14 residues. Losses at the gene ends were 3 bases for V and 4 bases for J; bases not matched to a gene: 2. Germline CDR1 NNHNN, CDR2 SYGAGS (reference sequence). The CDR3 region is CASGGTGGVYEQYF. The covered CDR3 bases are TGTGCCAGCGGTGGGACTGGGGGGGTATATGAACAGTAC.

With regard to this clone: Gene labels here are mouse ones. The read is 1 residue too short to cover the CDR3 end, so that end is filled in from the germline J gene. Other DNA sequences in the same sample also yield this CDR3. The J gene is TRBJ1-4, the V gene TRBV31; TRBD1 aligns across 7 bases. V trimming: 1 base; J trimming: 3 bases; junction bases outside the gene matches: 2. Germline lookup yields CDR1 GKSSPN and CDR2 SITVG. This CDR3 spans 14 amino acids. CDR3 DNA (partial): TGTGCCTGGAGTCGGGGGACAGCCAACGAAAGATTATTT. Its protein product is CAWSRGTANERLF. The CDR3 in full is CAWSRGTANERLFF.